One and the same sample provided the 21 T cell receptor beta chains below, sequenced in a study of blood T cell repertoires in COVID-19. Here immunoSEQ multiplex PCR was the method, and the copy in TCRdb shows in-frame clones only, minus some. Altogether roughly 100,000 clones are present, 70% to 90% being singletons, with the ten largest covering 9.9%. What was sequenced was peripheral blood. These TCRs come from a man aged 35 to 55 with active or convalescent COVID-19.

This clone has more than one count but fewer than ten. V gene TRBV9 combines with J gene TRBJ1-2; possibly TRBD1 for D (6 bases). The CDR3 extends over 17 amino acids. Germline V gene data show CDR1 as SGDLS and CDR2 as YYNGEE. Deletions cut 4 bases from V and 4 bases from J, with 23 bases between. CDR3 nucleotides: TGTGCCAGCAGCACCCGTACAGGGTTCTTCGGGTCCTATGGCTACACCTTC. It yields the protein CASSTRTGFFGSYGYTF.

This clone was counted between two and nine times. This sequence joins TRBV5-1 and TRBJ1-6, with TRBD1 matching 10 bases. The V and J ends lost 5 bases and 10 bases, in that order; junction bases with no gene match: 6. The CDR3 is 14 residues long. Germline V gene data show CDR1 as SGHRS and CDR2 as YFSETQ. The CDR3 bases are TGCGCCAGCAGACCGGGACAGGGGTACTCACCCCTCCACTTT. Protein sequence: CASRPGQGYSPLHF. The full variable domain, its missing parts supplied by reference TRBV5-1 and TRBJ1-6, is KAGVTQTPRYLIKTRGQQVTLSCSPISGHRSVSWYQQTPGQGLQFLFEYFSETQRNKGNFPGRFSGRQFSNSRSEMNVSTLELGDSALYLCASRPGQGYSPLHFGNGTRLTVT.

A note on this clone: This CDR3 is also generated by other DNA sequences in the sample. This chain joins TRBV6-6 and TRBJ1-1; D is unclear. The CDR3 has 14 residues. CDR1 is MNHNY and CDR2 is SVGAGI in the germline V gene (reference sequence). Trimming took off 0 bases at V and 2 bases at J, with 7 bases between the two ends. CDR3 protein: CASSYSEGNTEAFF. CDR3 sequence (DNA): TGTGCCAGCAGTTACTCGGAGGGCAACACTGAAGCTTTCTTT.

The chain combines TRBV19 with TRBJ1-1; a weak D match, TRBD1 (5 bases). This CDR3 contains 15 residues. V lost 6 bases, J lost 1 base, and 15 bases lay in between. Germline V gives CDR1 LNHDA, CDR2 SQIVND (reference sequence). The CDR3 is CASSRLTGANTEAFF. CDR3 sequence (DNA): TGTGCCAGTAGCCGCCTTACAGGAGCGAACACTGAAGCTTTCTTT.

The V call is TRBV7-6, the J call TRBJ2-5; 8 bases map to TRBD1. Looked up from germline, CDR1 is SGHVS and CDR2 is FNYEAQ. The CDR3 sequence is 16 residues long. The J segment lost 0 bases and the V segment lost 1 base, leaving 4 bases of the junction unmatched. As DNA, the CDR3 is TGTGCCAGCAGCTTAGGCTCAGGGGGCCACCAAGAGACCCAGTACTTC. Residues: CASSLGSGGHQETQYF.

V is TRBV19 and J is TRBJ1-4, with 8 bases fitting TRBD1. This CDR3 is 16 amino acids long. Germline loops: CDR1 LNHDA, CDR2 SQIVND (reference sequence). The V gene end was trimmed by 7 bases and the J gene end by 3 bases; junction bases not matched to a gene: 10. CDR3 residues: CASTEGDRTANEKLFF. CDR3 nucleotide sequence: TGTGCCAGTACTGAAGGGGACAGGACGGCTAATGAAAAACTGTTTTTT.

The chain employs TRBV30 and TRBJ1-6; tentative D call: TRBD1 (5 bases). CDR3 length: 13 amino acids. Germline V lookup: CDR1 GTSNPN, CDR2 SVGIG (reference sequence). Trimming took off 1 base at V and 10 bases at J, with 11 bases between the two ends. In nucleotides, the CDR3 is TGTGCCTGGAGTGGACAGAACCTCTCACCCCTCCACTTT. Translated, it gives CAWSGQNLSPLHF.

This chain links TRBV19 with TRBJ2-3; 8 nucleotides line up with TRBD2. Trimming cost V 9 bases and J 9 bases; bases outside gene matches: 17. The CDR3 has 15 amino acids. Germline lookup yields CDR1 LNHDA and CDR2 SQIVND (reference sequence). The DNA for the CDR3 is TGTGCCAGCAACGTGGATCTGGCGGGGGGAGAGACGCAGTATTTT. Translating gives CASNVDLAGGETQYF. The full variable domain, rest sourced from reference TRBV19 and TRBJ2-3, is DGGITQSPKYLFRKEGQNVTLSCEQNLNHDAMYWYRQDPGQGLRLIYYSQIVNDFQKGDIAEGYSVSREKKESFPLTVTSAQKNPTAFYLCASNVDLAGGETQYFGPGTRLTVL.

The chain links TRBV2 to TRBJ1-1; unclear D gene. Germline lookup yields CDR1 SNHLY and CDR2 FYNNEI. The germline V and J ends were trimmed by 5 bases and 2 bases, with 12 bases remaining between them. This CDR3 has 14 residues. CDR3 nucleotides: TGTGCCAGCAGTCAGGCAGGTAGAAACACTGAAGCTTTCTTT. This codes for CASSQAGRNTEAFF.

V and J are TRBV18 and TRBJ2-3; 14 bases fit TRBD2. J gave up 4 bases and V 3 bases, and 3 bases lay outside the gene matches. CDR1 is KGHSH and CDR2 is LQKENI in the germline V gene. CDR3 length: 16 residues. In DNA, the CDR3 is TGTGCCAGCTCACCCGGGACTAGCGGGGGATCAGATACGCAGTATTTT. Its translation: CASSPGTSGGSDTQYF.

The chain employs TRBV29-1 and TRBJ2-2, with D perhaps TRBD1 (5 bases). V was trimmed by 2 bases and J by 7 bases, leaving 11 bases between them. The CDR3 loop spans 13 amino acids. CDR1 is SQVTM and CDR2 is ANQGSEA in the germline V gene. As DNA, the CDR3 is TGCAGCGTTGAATTTGGGGCTGGCGGGGAGCTGTTTTTT. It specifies CSVEFGAGGELFF.

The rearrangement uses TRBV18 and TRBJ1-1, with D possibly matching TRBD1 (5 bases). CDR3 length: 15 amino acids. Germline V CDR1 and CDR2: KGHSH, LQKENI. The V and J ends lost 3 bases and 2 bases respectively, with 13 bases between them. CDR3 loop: CASSPAGRVNTEAFF. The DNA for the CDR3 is TGTGCCAGCTCACCCGCGGGACGGGTAAACACTGAAGCTTTCTTT.

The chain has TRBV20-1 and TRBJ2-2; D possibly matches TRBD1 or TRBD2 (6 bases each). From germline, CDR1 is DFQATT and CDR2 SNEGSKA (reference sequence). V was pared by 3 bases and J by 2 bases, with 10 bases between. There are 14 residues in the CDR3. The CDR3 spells CSASGGPNTGELFF. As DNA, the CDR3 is TGCAGTGCTAGTGGGGGGCCTAACACCGGGGAGCTGTTTTTT.

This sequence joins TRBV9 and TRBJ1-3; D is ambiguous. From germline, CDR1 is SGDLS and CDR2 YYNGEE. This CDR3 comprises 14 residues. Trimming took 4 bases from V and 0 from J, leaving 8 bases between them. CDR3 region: CASSPEGSGNTIYF. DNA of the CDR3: TGTGCCAGCAGCCCCGAGGGCTCTGGAAACACCATATATTTT.

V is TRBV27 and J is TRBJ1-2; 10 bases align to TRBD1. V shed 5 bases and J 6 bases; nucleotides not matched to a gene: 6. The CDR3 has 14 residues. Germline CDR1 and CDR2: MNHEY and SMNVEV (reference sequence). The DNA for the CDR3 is TGTGCCAGCAGTCCTGGACAGGGGGGAGATGGCTACACCTTC. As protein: CASSPGQGGDGYTF.

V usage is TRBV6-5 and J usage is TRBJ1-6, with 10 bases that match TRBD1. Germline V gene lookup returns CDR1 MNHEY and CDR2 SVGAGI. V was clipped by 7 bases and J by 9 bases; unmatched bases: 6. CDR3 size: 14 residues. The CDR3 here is CASTTGQGGSPLHF. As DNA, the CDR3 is TGTGCCAGCACCACCGGACAGGGGGGTTCACCCCTCCACTTT.

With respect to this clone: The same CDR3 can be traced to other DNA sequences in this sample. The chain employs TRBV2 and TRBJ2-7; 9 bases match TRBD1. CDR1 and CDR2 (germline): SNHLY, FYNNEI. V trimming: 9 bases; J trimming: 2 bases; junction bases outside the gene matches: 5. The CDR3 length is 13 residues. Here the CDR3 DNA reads TGTGCCAGTTCGGGACAGGGCCCCTACGAGCAGTACTTC. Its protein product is CASSGQGPYEQYF.

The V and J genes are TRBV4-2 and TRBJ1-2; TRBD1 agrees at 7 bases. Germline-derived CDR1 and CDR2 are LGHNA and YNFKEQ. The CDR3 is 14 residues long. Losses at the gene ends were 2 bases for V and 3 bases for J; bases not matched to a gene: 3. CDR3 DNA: TGTGCCAGCAGCCAAATAGGGACAGACTATGGCTACACCTTC. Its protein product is CASSQIGTDYGYTF.

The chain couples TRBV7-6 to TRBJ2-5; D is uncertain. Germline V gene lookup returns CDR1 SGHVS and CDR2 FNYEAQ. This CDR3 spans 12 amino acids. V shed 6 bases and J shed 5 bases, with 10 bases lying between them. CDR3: CASRPSEETQYF. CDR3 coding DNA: TGTGCCAGCAGGCCGAGCGAGGAGACCCAGTACTTC.

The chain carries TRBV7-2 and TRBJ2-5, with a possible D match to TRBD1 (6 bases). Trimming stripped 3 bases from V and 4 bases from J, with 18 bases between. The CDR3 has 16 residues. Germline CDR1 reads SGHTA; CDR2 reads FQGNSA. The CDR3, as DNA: TGTGCCAGCAGCTTCTCCAGGCAGGGGTTAGGAGAGACCCAGTACTTC. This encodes CASSFSRQGLGETQYF.

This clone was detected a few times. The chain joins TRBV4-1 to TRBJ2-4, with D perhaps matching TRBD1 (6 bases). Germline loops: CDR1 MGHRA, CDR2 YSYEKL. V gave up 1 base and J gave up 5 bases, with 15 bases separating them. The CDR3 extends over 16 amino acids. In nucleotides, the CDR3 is TGCGCCAGCAGCCAAGGGGACACTCGGACAGAAAACATTCAGTACTTC. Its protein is CASSQGDTRTENIQYF.